This TCR beta chain originates from a study of blood T cell repertoires in COVID-19. With 1 base removed from V and 0 bases from J, the gap between germline ends came to 8 bases. Germline CDR1 reads MNHEY; CDR2 reads SMNVEV (reference sequence). This CDR3 is built from 15 residues. Method: immunoSEQ multiplex PCR; TCRdb's copy keeps in-frame clones and lacks some. The data hold about 230,000 clones, with approximately 89% observed a single time. This clonotype was sampled from a woman younger than 45 with acute COVID-19. The chain is built from TRBV27 and TRBJ2-3; D ambiguous. Sequenced: PBMCs or T cells enriched from blood (not recorded which). The CDR3 here is CASSLFGPSTDTQYF. CDR3 coding DNA: TGTGCCAGCAGTTTATTTGGGCCAAGCACAGATACGCAGTATTTT.